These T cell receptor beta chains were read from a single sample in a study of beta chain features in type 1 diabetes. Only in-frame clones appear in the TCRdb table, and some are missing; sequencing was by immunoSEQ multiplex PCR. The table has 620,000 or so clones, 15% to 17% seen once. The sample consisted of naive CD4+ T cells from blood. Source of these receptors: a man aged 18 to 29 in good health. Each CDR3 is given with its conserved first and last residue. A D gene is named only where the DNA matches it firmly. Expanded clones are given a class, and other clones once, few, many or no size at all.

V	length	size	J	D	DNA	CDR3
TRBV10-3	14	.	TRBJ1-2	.	TGTGCCATCAGTGACGGCAGATCGGGCTATGGCTACACCTTC	CAISDGRSGYGYTF
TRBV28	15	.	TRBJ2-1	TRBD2	TGTGCCAGCAGTCATAGCGGGAGAGGTGACAATGAGCAGTTCTTC	CASSHSGRGDNEQFF
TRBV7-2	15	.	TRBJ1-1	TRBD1	TGTGCCAGCAGCTTAGACAGGGGGCGGTGGACTGAAGCTTTCTTT	CASSLDRGRWTEAFF
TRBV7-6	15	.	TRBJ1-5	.	TGTGCCAGCAGCTTAAGCGGGGAAACCAATCAGCCCCAGCATTTT	CASSLSGETNQPQHF
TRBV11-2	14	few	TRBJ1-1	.	TGTGCCAGCAGCCCTAGGGTTGCTGGATCTGAAGCTTTCTTT	CASSPRVAGSEAFF
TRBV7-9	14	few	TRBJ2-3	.	TGTGCCAGCAGCCAACAACTGGGGGCAGATACGCAGTATTTT	CASSQQLGADTQYF
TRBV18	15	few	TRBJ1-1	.	TGTGCCAGCTCACGCACCCTATCCAGAATCGCTGAAGCTTTCTTT	CASSRTLSRIAEAFF
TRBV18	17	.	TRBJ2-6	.	TGTGCCAGCTCACCACTGTACAGTATCTCTGGGGCCAACGTCCTGACTTTC	CASSPLYSISGANVLTF
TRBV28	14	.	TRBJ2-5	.	TGTGCCAGCAGTTCAGGGGCCTGGTGGGAGACCCAGTACTTC	CASSSGAWWETQYF
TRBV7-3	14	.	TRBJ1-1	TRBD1	TGTGCCAGCAGCTTCCAGGGGGTCAGCACTGAAGCTTTCTTT	CASSFQGVSTEAFF
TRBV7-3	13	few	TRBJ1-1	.	TGTGCCAGCAGCTTACGGCAGGGAAATGAAGCTTTCTTT	CASSLRQGNEAFF
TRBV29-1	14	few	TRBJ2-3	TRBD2	TGCAGCGTGACTAGCCGTGGAGTCACAGATACGCAGTATTTT	CSVTSRGVTDTQYF
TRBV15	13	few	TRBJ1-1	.	TGTGCCACCAGCAGAGGGACGTTTACTGAAGCTTTCTTT	CATSRGTFTEAFF
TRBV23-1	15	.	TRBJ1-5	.	TGCGCCAGCAGTCAAAAGCTGGGGCAGTATCAGCCCCAGCATTTT	CASSQKLGQYQPQHF
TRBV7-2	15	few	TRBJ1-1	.	TGTGCCAGCAGCTCGGCCCCAGGGATGAACACTGAAGCTTTCTTT	CASSSAPGMNTEAFF
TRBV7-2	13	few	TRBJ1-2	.	TGTGCCAGCAGCTTAGCGCCACAGGTCGGCTACACCTTC	CASSLAPQVGYTF
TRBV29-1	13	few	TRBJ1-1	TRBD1	TGCAGCGCCTATGATCGACAGGGCACTGAAGCTTTCTTT	CSAYDRQGTEAFF
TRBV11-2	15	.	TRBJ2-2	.	TGTGCCAGCAGCGGAAGAACGGACTTTACCGGGGAGCTGTTTTTT	CASSGRTDFTGELFF